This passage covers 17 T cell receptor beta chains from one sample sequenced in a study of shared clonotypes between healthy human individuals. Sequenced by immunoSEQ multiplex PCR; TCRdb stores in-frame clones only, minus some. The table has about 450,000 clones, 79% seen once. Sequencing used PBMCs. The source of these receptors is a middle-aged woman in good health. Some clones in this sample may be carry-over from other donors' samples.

The CDR3 region has the DNA TGCGCCAGCAGAGAACGACAGGGGGCAGATACGCAGTATTTT. Translation gives CASRERQGADTQYF. This chain uses TRBV10-1 with TRBJ2-3; TRBD1 agrees at 9 bases. CDR3 length: 14 residues. Trimming cost V 6 bases and J 4 bases; bases outside gene matches: 5. CDR1 WNHNN and CDR2 SYGVQD come from the germline V gene (reference sequence).

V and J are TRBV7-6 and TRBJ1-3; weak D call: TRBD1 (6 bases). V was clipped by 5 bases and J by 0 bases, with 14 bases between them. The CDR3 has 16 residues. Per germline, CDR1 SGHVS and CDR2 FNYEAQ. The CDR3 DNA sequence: TGTGCCAGCAGCCTAACAGGGCCAGGCTCTGGAAACACCATATATTTT. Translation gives CASSLTGPGSGNTIYF.

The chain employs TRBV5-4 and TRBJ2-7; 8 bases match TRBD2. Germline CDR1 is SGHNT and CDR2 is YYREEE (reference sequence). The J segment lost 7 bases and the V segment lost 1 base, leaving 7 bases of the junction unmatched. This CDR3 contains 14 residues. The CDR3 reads CASSLSGLAGEQYF. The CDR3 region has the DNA TGTGCCAGCAGCTTGTCAGGACTAGCTGGTGAGCAGTACTTC. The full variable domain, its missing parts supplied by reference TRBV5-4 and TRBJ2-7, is ETGVTQSPTHLIKTRGQQVTLRCSSQSGHNTVSWYQQALGQGPQFIFQYYREEENGRGNFPPRFSGLQFPNYSSELNVNALELDDSALYLCASSLSGLAGEQYFGPGTRLTVT.

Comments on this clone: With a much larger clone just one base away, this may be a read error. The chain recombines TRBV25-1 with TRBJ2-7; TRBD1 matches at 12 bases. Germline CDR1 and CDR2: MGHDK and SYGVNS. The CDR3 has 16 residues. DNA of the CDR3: TGTGCCAGCAGTGGAGGGACAGGGGGCTTCTCCTACGAGCAGCACTTC. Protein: CASSGGTGGFSYEQHF.

The CDR3 loop is CASRGGADTEAFF. DNA for the CDR3: TGTGCCAGTAGGGGAGGAGCTGACACTGAAGCTTTCTTT. The genes are TRBV19 and TRBJ1-1; D gene unclear. Trimming stripped 6 bases from V and 3 bases from J, with 11 bases between. This CDR3 region has 13 residues. CDR1 LNHDA and CDR2 SQIVND come from the germline V gene (reference sequence).

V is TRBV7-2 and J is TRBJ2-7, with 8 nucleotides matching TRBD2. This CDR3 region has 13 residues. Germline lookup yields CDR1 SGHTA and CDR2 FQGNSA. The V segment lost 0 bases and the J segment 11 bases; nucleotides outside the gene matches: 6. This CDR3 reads CASSLAPGGREYF. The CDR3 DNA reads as TGTGCCAGCAGCTTAGCGCCGGGGGGGCGGGAGTACTTC.

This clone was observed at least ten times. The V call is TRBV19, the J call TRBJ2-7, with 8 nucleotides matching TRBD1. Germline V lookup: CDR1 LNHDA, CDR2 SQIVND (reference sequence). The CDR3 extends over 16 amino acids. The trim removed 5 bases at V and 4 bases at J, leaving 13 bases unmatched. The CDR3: CASSPLSGTGNYEQYF. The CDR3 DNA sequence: TGTGCCAGTAGTCCTCTGTCCGGGACAGGAAATTACGAGCAGTACTTC. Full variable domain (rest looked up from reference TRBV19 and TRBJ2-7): DGGITQSPKYLFRKEGQNVTLSCEQNLNHDAMYWYRQDPGQGLRLIYYSQIVNDFQKGDIAEGYSVSREKKESFPLTVTSAQKNPTAFYLCASSPLSGTGNYEQYFGPGTRLTVT.

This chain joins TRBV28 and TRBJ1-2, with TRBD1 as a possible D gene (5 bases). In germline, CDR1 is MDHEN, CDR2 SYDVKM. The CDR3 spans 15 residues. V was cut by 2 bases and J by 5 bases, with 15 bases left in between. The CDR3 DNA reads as TGTGCCAGCAGTTTAGGGGGTGACGGGGAGTATGGCTACACCTTC. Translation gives CASSLGGDGEYGYTF.

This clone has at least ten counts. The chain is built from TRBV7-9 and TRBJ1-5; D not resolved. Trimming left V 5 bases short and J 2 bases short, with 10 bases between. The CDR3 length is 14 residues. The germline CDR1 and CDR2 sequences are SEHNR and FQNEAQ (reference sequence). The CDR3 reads CASSPGRGNQPQHF. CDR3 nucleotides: TGTGCCAGCAGCCCAGGTAGGGGCAATCAGCCCCAGCATTTT.

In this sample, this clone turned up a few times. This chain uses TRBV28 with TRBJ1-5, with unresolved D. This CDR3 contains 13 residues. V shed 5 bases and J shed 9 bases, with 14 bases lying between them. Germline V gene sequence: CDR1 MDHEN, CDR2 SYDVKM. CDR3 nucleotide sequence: TGTGCCAGCAGTCGAAACCGGACGCCGCCCCAGCATTTT. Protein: CASSRNRTPPQHF.

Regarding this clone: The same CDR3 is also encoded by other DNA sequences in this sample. The DNA for the CDR3 is TGTGCCAGTAGTTCCCAGGGCAATCAGCCCCAGCATTTT. The encoded protein is CASSSQGNQPQHF. This sequence joins TRBV19 and TRBJ1-5; D is unclear. The V gene lost 5 bases and the J gene lost 2 bases, with 7 bases spanning the gap. Germline-derived CDR1 and CDR2 are LNHDA and SQIVND (reference sequence). CDR3 length: 13 amino acids. Full variable domain (missing parts from reference TRBV19 and TRBJ1-5): DGGITQSPKYLFRKEGQNVTLSCEQNLNHDAMYWYRQDPGQGLRLIYYSQIVNDFQKGDIAEGYSVSREKKESFPLTVTSAQKNPTAFYLCASSSQGNQPQHFGDGTRLSIL.

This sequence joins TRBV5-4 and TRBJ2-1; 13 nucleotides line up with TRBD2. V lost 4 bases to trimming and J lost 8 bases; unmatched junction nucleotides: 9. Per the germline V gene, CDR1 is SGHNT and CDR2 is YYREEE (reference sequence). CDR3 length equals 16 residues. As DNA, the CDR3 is TGTGCCAGCAGCGCCATAACTAGCGGGAGGGGGGATGAGCAGTTCTTC. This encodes CASSAITSGRGDEQFF.

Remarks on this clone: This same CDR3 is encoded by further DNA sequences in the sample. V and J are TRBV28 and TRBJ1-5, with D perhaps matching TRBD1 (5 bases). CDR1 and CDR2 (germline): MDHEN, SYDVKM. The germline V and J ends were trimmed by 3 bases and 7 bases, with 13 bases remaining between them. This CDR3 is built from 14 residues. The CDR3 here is CASSLGGGRQPQHF. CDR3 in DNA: TGTGCCAGCAGTTTGGGGGGGGGTCGGCAGCCCCAGCATTTT. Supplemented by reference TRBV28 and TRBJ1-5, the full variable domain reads DVKVTQSSRYLVKRTGEKVFLECVQDMDHENMFWYRQDPGLGLRLIYFSYDVKMKEKGDIPEGYSVSREKKERFSLILESASTNQTSMYLCASSLGGGRQPQHFGDGTRLSIL.

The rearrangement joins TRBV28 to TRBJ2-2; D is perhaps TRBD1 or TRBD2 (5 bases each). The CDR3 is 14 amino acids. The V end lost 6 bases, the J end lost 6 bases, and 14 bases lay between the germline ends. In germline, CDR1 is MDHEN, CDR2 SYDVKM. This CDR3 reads CASRSSGDAGELFF. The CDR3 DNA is TGTGCCAGCAGGTCATCCGGGGACGCCGGGGAGCTGTTTTTT.

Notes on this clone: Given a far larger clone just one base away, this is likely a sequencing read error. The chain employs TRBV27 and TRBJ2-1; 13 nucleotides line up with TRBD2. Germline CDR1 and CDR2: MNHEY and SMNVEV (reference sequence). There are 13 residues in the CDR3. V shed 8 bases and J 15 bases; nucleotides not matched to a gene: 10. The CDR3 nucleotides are TGTGCCAGCGGCGAACTAGCGGGAGGGAAGGGGTTCTTC. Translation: CASGELAGGKGFF.

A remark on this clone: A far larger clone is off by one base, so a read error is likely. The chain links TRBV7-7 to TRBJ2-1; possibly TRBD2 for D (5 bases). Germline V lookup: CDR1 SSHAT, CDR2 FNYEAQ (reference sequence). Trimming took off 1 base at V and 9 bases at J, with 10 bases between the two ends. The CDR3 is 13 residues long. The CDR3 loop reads CASSLGVGSEQFF. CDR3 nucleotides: TGTGCCAGCAGCTTAGGGGTAGGGAGTGAGCAGTTCTTC.

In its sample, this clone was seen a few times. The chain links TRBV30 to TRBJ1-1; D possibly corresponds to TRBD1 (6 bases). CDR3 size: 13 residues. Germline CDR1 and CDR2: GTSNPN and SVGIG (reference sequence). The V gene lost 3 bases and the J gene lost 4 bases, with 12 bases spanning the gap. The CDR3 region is CAWRYRVATEAFF. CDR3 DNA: TGTGCCTGGAGGTACAGGGTTGCCACTGAAGCTTTCTTT.